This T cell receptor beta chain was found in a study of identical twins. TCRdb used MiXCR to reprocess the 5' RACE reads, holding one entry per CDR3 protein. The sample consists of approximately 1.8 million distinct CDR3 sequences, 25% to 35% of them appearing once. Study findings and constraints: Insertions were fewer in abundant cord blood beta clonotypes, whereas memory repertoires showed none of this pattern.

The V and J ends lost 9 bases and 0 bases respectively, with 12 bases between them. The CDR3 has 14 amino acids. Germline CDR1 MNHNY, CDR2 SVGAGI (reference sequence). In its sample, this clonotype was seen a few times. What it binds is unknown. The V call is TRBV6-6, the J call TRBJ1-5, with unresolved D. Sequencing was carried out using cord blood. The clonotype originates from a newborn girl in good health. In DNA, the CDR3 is TGTGCCAGTGGATCTACAGATAGCAATCAGCCCCAGCATTTT. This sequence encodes CASGSTDSNQPQHF.